One and the same sample provided the 17 T cell receptor beta chains below, sequenced in a study of T cells in Graves' hyperthyroidism and ophthalmopathy. What was amplified from RNA transcripts were TCR beta CDR3 regions. HTBI primers were used for first-round RT-PCR of the TCR CDR3. TCRdb re-derived calls from the multiplex PCR reads in MiXCR, one entry per CDR3 protein. Among 600,000 to 900,000 distinct CDR3 sequences listed, about a sixth were seen once. Sequenced input: blood. These receptors were collected from a man in his late teens or twenties with Graves' hyperthyroidism.

The chain is built from TRBV5-1 and TRBJ2-1; D possibly uses TRBD1 or TRBD2 (5 bases each). Germline-derived CDR1 and CDR2 are SGHRS and YFSETQ. The ends were cut back, 7 bases at V and 15 bases at J, with 23 bases in the middle. The CDR3 consists of 13 residues. CDR3 region: CASQKGTEEGRFF. The DNA for the CDR3 is TGCGCCAGCCAAAAGGGGACGGAAGAGGGTAGGTTCTTC.

This clonotype was counted only a few times. The chain uses TRBV19 and TRBJ2-1, with D perhaps matching TRBD2 (5 bases). Germline V gene lookup returns CDR1 LNHDA and CDR2 SQIVND (reference sequence). The CDR3 runs to 14 residues. The V end was cut by 9 bases, the J end by 3 bases, with 15 bases between. As DNA, the CDR3 is TGTGCCAGCCGCCGGGGTTCACTCTACAATGAGCAGTTCTTC. Encoded protein: CASRRGSLYNEQFF.

The V gene is TRBV6-2 or TRBV6-3, the J gene TRBJ1-1; 10 nucleotides align to TRBD1. V dropped 2 bases and J dropped 6; count of bases not matched to a gene: 3. The CDR3 runs 14 residues. CDR1 and CDR2 (germline): MNHEY, SVGEGT. The DNA of the CDR3 is TGTGCCAGCAGTTACCACGACAGGGGGCCTGAAGCTTTCTTT. It encodes CASSYHDRGPEAFF.

This clonotype was found many times. This chain joins TRBV2 and TRBJ1-1, with D maybe TRBD1 (5 bases). CDR1 SNHLY and CDR2 FYNNEI come from the germline V gene. V was pared by 1 base and J by 3 bases, with 12 bases between. The CDR3 is made up of 15 amino acids. Written as DNA, the CDR3 is TGTGCCAGCAGTGAAGATGTGCGGGGCGACACTGAAGCTTTCTTT. Its protein is CASSEDVRGDTEAFF. Looking up the rest from reference TRBV2 and TRBJ1-1 gives the full variable domain: EPEVTQTPSHQVTQMGQEVILRCVPISNHLYFYWYRQILGQKVEFLVSFYNNEISEKSEIFDDQFSVERPDGSNFTLKIRSTKLEDSAMYFCASSEDVRGDTEAFFGQGTRLTVV.

This clonotype appeared a few times. This chain joins TRBV5-6 and TRBJ1-1, with no clear D. The CDR3 is 12 residues long. V lost 4 bases and J lost 4, with 8 bases in between. Germline-derived CDR1 and CDR2 are SGHDT and YYEEEE. The CDR3 DNA follows: TGTGCCAGCAGCATGACACCCACTGAAGCTTTCTTT. The encoded protein is CASSMTPTEAFF.

This clonotype has a count of ten or more. V gene TRBV3-1 combines with J gene TRBJ2-7; TRBD2 matches 13 bases. Germline V gives CDR1 LGHDT, CDR2 YNNKEL (reference sequence). Germline trimming cut 0 bases from V and 3 bases from J; bases unmatched to any gene: 2. The CDR3 totals 16 residues. The CDR3 spells CASSQEGLAGSYEQYF. The CDR3 nucleotides are TGTGCCAGCAGCCAAGAGGGACTAGCGGGAAGCTACGAGCAGTACTTC.

At least ten counts were recorded for this clonotype. The chain couples TRBV30 to TRBJ2-7; D gene unclear. The CDR3 runs to 12 residues. V dropped 2 bases and J dropped 5 bases, with 10 bases sitting between them. CDR1 and CDR2 (germline): GTSNPN, SVGIG (reference sequence). The CDR3 sequence: CAWSWGTNEQYF. CDR3 DNA sequence: TGTGCCTGGAGTTGGGGTACCAACGAGCAGTACTTC.

Only a few counts were recorded for this clonotype. The rearrangement links TRBV20-1 to TRBJ2-7; TRBD2 matches at 9 bases. V lost 6 bases and J lost 2; bases outside the gene matches: 2. CDR1 and CDR2 (germline): DFQATT, SNEGSKA (reference sequence). The CDR3 totals 12 residues. The CDR3: CSALAGAYEQYF. CDR3 nucleotide sequence: TGCAGTGCGTTAGCGGGGGCCTACGAGCAGTACTTC.

This clonotype was observed at least ten times. This sequence joins TRBV2 and TRBJ2-3; D uncertain. This CDR3 is built from 10 residues. Between the trimmed V and J ends, which lost 2 bases and 10 bases, there was a span of 4 bases. The V gene's germline CDR1 is SNHLY and CDR2 FYNNEI. The CDR3 loop is CASSEQAQYF. The CDR3 DNA sequence: TGTGCCAGCAGTGAACAGGCGCAGTATTTT.

The CDR3 region is CASSSGLAGVPDTQYF. CDR3 sequence (DNA): TGTGCCAGCAGCTCCGGACTAGCGGGAGTCCCAGATACGCAGTATTTT. The genes are TRBV5-5 and TRBJ2-3; 13 positions agree with TRBD2. Germline assignment: CDR1 SGHKS and CDR2 YYEKEE (reference sequence). CDR3 size: 16 residues. Losses at the gene ends were 3 bases for V and 4 bases for J; bases not matched to a gene: 5.

This clonotype was observed at least ten times. V usage is TRBV28 and J usage is TRBJ2-7; D is unclear. The V end was cut by 4 bases, the J end by 2 bases, with 15 bases between. This CDR3 spans 15 amino acids. Germline lookup yields CDR1 MDHEN and CDR2 SYDVKM. The CDR3 nucleotides read TGTGCCAGCAGTTCCGGTTCCGGCTACCCCTACGAGCAGTACTTC. The encoded protein is CASSSGSGYPYEQYF.

This clonotype turned up a few times. The chain is built from TRBV20-1 and TRBJ1-6; perhaps TRBD1 as D (6 bases). Germline V gene sequence: CDR1 DFQATT, CDR2 SNEGSKA (reference sequence). Trimming cost V 3 bases and J 6 bases, with 9 bases left between them. The length of the CDR3 is 13 residues. The CDR3 coding sequence is TGCAGTGCTAGCGGGACACTTAATTCACCCCTCCACTTT. Its translation is CSASGTLNSPLHF.

In its sample, this clonotype was seen a few times. V and J are TRBV10-3 and TRBJ2-3, with D perhaps TRBD1 (6 bases). The CDR3 is made up of 14 amino acids. Germline CDR1 reads ENHRY; CDR2 reads SYGVKD. Trimming pared 3 bases from V and 2 bases from J, leaving 9 bases between. As DNA, the CDR3 is TGTGCCATCAGTGAACAGGGAACCACAGATACGCAGTATTTT. Its protein is CAISEQGTTDTQYF.

This clonotype was counted at least ten times. This chain joins TRBV6-2 or TRBV6-3 and TRBJ1-5, with D tentatively TRBD1 (6 bases). The CDR3 is made up of 13 amino acids. The germline V gene has CDR1 MNHEY and CDR2 SVGEGT. The germline V and J ends were trimmed by 2 bases and 6 bases, with 8 bases remaining between them. Written as DNA, the CDR3 is TGTGCCAGCAGTTACGGGGGCACTCAGCCCCAGCATTTT. It translates to CASSYGGTQPQHF.

V is TRBV7-9 and J is TRBJ2-7; TRBD2 aligns across 8 bases. Germline values: CDR1 SEHNR, CDR2 FQNEAQ (reference sequence). V lost 0 bases and J lost 4; bases outside the gene matches: 5. The CDR3 is 15 amino acids. CDR3 protein: CASSLAPGGRYEQYF. The CDR3 region has the DNA TGTGCCAGCAGCTTAGCACCGGGAGGGAGGTACGAGCAGTACTTC.

The genes are TRBV4-2 and TRBJ1-1; D call uncertain. This CDR3 region has 13 residues. Germline V CDR1 and CDR2: LGHNA, YNFKEQ. Trimming removed 5 bases from V and 1 base from J, with 8 bases in between. The CDR3 loop is CASSGRGNTEAFF. The CDR3 coding sequence is TGTGCCAGCAGCGGGCGGGGGAACACTGAAGCTTTCTTT.

This clonotype was detected ten times or more. This chain joins TRBV2 and TRBJ2-4; D remains ambiguous. This CDR3 has 13 residues. V lost 8 bases, J lost 4 bases, and 12 bases lay in between. Germline V gene data show CDR1 as SNHLY and CDR2 as FYNNEI. CDR3 sequence reads: CASGDLGKNIQYF. The CDR3 DNA follows: TGTGCCAGCGGCGACTTGGGGAAAAACATTCAGTACTTC. Full variable domain (rest looked up from reference TRBV2 and TRBJ2-4): EPEVTQTPSHQVTQMGQEVILRCVPISNHLYFYWYRQILGQKVEFLVSFYNNEISEKSEIFDDQFSVERPDGSNFTLKIRSTKLEDSAMYFCASGDLGKNIQYFGAGTRLSVL.